This T cell receptor beta chain was identified during a study of shared clonotypes between healthy human individuals (dated by TCRdb to 2020 to 2021). At the level of the whole study: The cohort included three men and a couple of women between 18 and 49 years of age. Different laboratories and diverse techniques were used to prepare libraries and sequence TCR repertoires, to increase sequencing depth and limit assay-specific biases. Leukapheresis yielded between about 0.94 and 10 billion PBMCs per donor. To estimate repertoire size and how much clonotype sharing occurs between individuals, the study deeply sequenced the blood TCR repertoires of several healthy adults. Per donor, three plates each were used for CD4 naive and CD4 memory, two for CD8 naive, and one for CD8 memory. What the study reported, not specific to this receptor: Compared with non-shared clonotypes, clonotypes shared by all four sorted-subset donors had higher generation probabilities. Incomplete sequencing was indicated by rarefaction of sorted-subset datasets, despite the large sequencing depth. Because the study included a small number of donors, the genetic and exposure-history diversity represented was limited. Across four donors, approximately 5% of naive CD4, over 3% of naive CD8, about 2.3% of memory CD4, and under 0.45% of memory CD8 clonotypes were shared. Estimated clonotype richness was generally larger for naive than for memory subsets. Sampling was restricted to blood, and TCR repertoires in tissues likely differ from the TCR repertoires found in blood. Pairwise subsampling indicated that sequencing depth was expected to affect the degree of clonotype sharing among donors.

This clone showed up just once. The specificity of this receptor is unknown. There are no base qualities to consult, and no much larger clone falls within one base. Donors were healthy HIV-negative adults with no recently reported acute infections or vaccinations. Only Caucasian adults living in Nashville, Tennessee, USA were represented among the donors. The CD8 memory samples were a combination of magnetically selected CD45RO+ cells and CCR7-negative CD45RA+ effector memory (TemRA) cells. After blood collection by leukapheresis, PBMCs were isolated using Ficoll-Histopaque density gradient centrifugation and then cryopreserved in the vapor phase of liquid nitrogen. Purity and quantity of every magnetically sorted T cell population were checked by analytical flow cytometry. Genomic DNA was isolated from each sorted fraction and quantified by UV absorbance on a Nanodrop 2000c. TCR CDR3 regions were amplified from genomic DNA by multiplex PCR using the deep immunoSEQ assay. Extracted genomic DNA from each cell subset was spread evenly across all wells of several immunoSEQ 96-well plates, with each plate serving as a replicate. Each replicate PCR for sorted subsets received roughly 0.2 ug genomic DNA, equal to 30,000 or so T cell genomes. Purified libraries were measured with a Qubit 3.0 fluorometer, size-checked on a Bioanalyzer 2100, and measured again with the KAPA Library Quantification kit. A separate single-read 150-cycle Illumina NextSeq 550 flow cell was used to sequence each immunoSEQ 96-well plate. The original methods were these. Because the immunoSEQ output held only junctional sequences and lacked quality scores, the filtering could not match the filtering applied to full-length reads. To assign V/J genes and CDR3, sequences were annotated using PyIR, a Python wrapper for IgBLAST v1.9, with IMGT germline references. Reads were removed for weak V/J assignments (E-value above 1e-6), missing CDR3, stop codons, out-of-frame junctions, or ambiguous translated residues. V3J clonotypes were defined by identical inferred V gene, J gene, and CDR3 amino acid sequence. The percentage overlap between two repertoires was calculated by dividing the number of shared unique clonotypes by the size of the smaller repertoire. Richness of each repertoire was evaluated using RTK rarefaction, the Chao1 estimator, and Recon v2.1 estimates of unobserved clonotypes. For all TCRbeta clonotypes obtained by the gDNA method from a handful of donors, generation probabilities were computed with OLGA. As stored in TCRdb, this immuneACCESS dataset retains in-frame rearrangements with V and J assigned. A fraction of the clones does not appear; measured against another copy, unresolved V genes explain less than half of the discrepancy, and the remainder lacks a known reason. V and J calls and clone size are given by that table; D and trimming were obtained from the DNA. In all, the sample holds 650,000 to 700,000 clones, and around 90% of those were seen once. Less than 40% of the sample is taken by the ten largest.

The CDR3 holds 15 amino acids from the cysteine to the phenylalanine. The CDR3 DNA has 45 bases and is translated from base 1. Via the germline V gene, CDR1 is SGDLS and CDR2 YYNGEE. The V end gives up 2 bases and the J end 4 bases, leaving 4 bases in the junction not matched to a gene. The sequence came from a man younger than 35 in good health. Some clones in this sample may be carry-over from other donors' samples. The sample consisted of memory CD8+ T cells from PBMCs. Interpreted using the paper, the cell subset or site label stands for: CD45RO+ cells pooled with CCR7-negative TemRA cells. The V and J segments used are TRBV9 and TRBJ2-3; 10 bases in the middle match TRBD2. The sequenced DNA: TGTGCCAGCAGCGTTACTAGCGGGACCCCAGATACGCAGTATTTT. This yields the protein CASSVTSGTPDTQYF.